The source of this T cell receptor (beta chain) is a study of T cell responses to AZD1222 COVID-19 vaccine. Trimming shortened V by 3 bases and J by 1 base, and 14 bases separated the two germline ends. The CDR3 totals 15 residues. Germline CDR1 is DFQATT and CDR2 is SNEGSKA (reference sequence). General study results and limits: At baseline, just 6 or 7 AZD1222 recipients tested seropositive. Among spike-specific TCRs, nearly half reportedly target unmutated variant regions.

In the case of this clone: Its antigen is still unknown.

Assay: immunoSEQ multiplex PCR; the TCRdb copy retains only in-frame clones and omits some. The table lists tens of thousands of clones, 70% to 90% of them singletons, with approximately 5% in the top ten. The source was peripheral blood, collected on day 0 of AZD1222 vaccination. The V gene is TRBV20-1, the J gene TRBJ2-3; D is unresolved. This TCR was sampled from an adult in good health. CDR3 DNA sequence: TGCAGTGCTAGTACCGCTCTATGGGGCACAGATACGCAGTATTTT. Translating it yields CSASTALWGTDTQYF.